A single sample is the source of the 18 T cell receptor beta chains below, sequenced in a study of CD8 T cells in Susac syndrome. Reverse transcription used about 0.45 to 1 ug RNA and random hexamers. From the immunoSEQ multiplex PCR reads, TCRdb called clonotypes with MiXCR, one entry per CDR3 protein. Among approximately 180,000 distinct CDR3 sequences, roughly nine tenths were seen once, and the ten largest hold 0.075% to 0.095%. Sequencing used CD4+ T cells from PBMCs. These receptors were taken from a human donor with Susac syndrome.

This clonotype has just a few counts. The chain has TRBV7-8 and TRBJ2-3; D is undetermined. The CDR3 has 12 amino acids. Germline V lookup: CDR1 SGHVS, CDR2 FQNEAQ. V lost 4 bases, J lost 2 bases, and 4 bases lay in between. The CDR3 nucleotides read TGTGCCAGCAGCTCCATCACAGATACGCAGTATTTT. Amino acids: CASSSITDTQYF.

The CDR3 loop reads CASSQVRGGRNIQYF. CDR3 bases: TGTGCCAGCAGCCAAGTTCGGGGGGGGCGAAACATTCAGTACTTC. The V gene is TRBV3-1, the J gene TRBJ2-4; 8 bases agree with TRBD2. The CDR3 runs 15 residues. Germline lookup yields CDR1 LGHDT and CDR2 YNNKEL (reference sequence). V dropped 1 base and J dropped 6; count of bases not matched to a gene: 5.

J is TRBJ2-1 and V is TRBV25-1, with a weak D call TRBD2 (6 bases). The CDR3 totals 14 residues. CDR1 is MGHDK, CDR2 SYGVNS, per germline. Trimming removed 10 bases from V and 0 bases from J, with 13 bases in between. CDR3 in amino acids: CATSVGSSYNEQFF. Here the CDR3 DNA reads TGTGCCACTTCAGTCGGGAGCTCCTACAATGAGCAGTTCTTC.

The rearrangement links TRBV5-1 to TRBJ2-3, with D possibly matching TRBD2 (5 bases). The CDR3 has 16 amino acids. Germline CDR1 SGHRS, CDR2 YFSETQ. Trimming left V 4 bases short and J 2 bases short, with 17 bases between. Here the CDR3 reads CASSLGGKGITDTQYF. CDR3 nucleotides: TGCGCCAGCAGCCTAGGAGGAAAAGGGATCACAGATACGCAGTATTTT.

V gene TRBV6-2 or TRBV6-3 combines with J gene TRBJ2-7; D is uncertain. V lost 5 bases, J lost 3 bases, and 23 bases lay in between. The germline CDR1 and CDR2 sequences are MNHEY and SVGEGT. There are 17 residues in the CDR3. The CDR3 spells CASSKGIGLSFLYEQYF. CDR3 bases: TGTGCCAGCAGTAAAGGGATAGGGCTGAGTTTTCTCTACGAGCAGTACTTC.

The rearrangement links TRBV10-3 to TRBJ2-7; TRBD1 agrees at 9 bases. Germline CDR1 and CDR2: ENHRY and SYGVKD. The CDR3 spans 15 residues. The V gene end was trimmed by 7 bases and the J gene end by 5 bases; junction bases not matched to a gene: 12. CDR3 sequence reads: CAITKTGGADHEQYF. CDR3 sequence (DNA): TGTGCCATCACCAAAACAGGGGGCGCTGACCACGAGCAGTACTTC.

This clonotype appeared once. The genes are TRBV12-3 or TRBV12-4 and TRBJ1-3; 7 positions match TRBD1. There are 14 residues in the CDR3. J was trimmed by 3 bases and V by 6 bases; bases with no gene match: 5. The CDR3 spells CASRQRGLGNTIYF. For the CDR3, the DNA is TGTGCCAGCAGACAGAGGGGGCTTGGAAACACCATATATTTT.

A single count supports this clonotype. CDR3: CAISGHAGGSKNIQYF. The CDR3, as DNA: TGTGCCATCAGCGGGCATGCCGGGGGATCCAAAAACATTCAGTACTTC. This chain connects TRBV10-3 to TRBJ2-4; D is perhaps TRBD2 (6 bases). CDR3 size: 16 residues. V lost 6 bases and J 2 bases, leaving 17 bases between the germline ends. Germline CDR1 ENHRY, CDR2 SYGVKD.

The V and J genes are TRBV6-1 and TRBJ2-7; possible D gene TRBD1, 7 bases. CDR3 length: 18 residues. The V end was cut by 10 bases, the J end by 0 bases, with 28 bases between. CDR1 MNHNS and CDR2 SASEGT come from the germline V gene. CDR3 sequence: CAIYQGVRDSQNSYEQYF. CDR3 in DNA: TGTGCCATCTACCAGGGGGTACGGGACTCCCAAAACTCCTACGAGCAGTACTTC.

The rearrangement uses TRBV5-5 and TRBJ1-1; D not resolved. Germline lookup yields CDR1 SGHKS and CDR2 YYEKEE (reference sequence). The CDR3 is made up of 11 amino acids. V was cut by 2 bases and J by 10 bases, with 9 bases left in between. CDR3 DNA: TGTGCCAGCAGCTTCTACGACGGAGCTTTCTTT. Protein product: CASSFYDGAFF. Filled out from reference TRBV5-5 and TRBJ1-1, the complete variable domain reads DAGVTQSPTHLIKTRGQQVTLRCSPISGHKSVSWYQQVLGQGPQFIFQYYEKEERGRGNFPDRFSARQFPNYSSELNVNALLLGDSALYLCASSFYDGAFFGQGTRLTVV.

The chain has TRBV3-1 and TRBJ2-7, with 7 bases lining up with TRBD1. V was clipped by 0 bases and J by 9 bases; unmatched bases: 5. The CDR3 has 13 residues. CDR1 and CDR2 from the germline V gene are LGHDT and YNNKEL (reference sequence). The chain's CDR3 is CASSQDDRASQYF. The CDR3 DNA is TGTGCCAGCAGCCAAGACGACAGGGCATCGCAGTACTTC.

The chain uses TRBV6-4 and TRBJ2-3; no clear D gene. The ends were cut back, 0 bases at V and 1 base at J, with 8 bases in the middle. From germline, CDR1 is MRHNA and CDR2 SNTAGT. The CDR3 extends over 15 amino acids. CDR3 amino acids: CASSDSSTGTDTQYF. The CDR3 nucleotides are TGTGCCAGCAGTGACTCGAGTACGGGCACAGATACGCAGTATTTT.

The CDR3 region has the DNA TGCGCCAGCAGCTCGGACAGGGGACAAGGCTACACCTTC. Translating gives CASSSDRGQGYTF. This chain links TRBV5-1 with TRBJ1-2; 9 bases map to TRBD1. The trim removed 3 bases at V and 8 bases at J, leaving 5 bases unmatched. Looked up from germline, CDR1 is SGHRS and CDR2 is YFSETQ. The CDR3 loop spans 13 amino acids.

DNA of the CDR3: TGTGCCAGCAGTTTATTACAGGGGGGAGCCAAAAACATTCAGTACTTC. Its protein product is CASSLLQGGAKNIQYF. The chain uses TRBV27 and TRBJ2-4; 8 bases align to TRBD1. CDR1 is MNHEY and CDR2 is SMNVEV in the germline V gene (reference sequence). CDR3 length: 16 amino acids. V trimming: 1 base; J trimming: 0 bases; junction bases outside the gene matches: 2.

The rearrangement joins TRBV7-9 to TRBJ2-1; D gene unclear. The CDR3 consists of 15 residues. V was cut by 7 bases and J by 7 bases, with 20 bases left in between. Looked up from germline, CDR1 is SEHNR and CDR2 is FQNEAQ (reference sequence). In nucleotides, the CDR3 is TGTGCCAGCATTCTAGGGTCCGGGTTAGGTAATGAGCAGTTCTTC. Translated: CASILGSGLGNEQFF.

J is TRBJ1-1 and V is TRBV7-9; D not certain. The CDR3 loop spans 13 amino acids. The V and J ends lost 1 base and 9 bases respectively, with 12 bases between them. CDR1 is SEHNR and CDR2 is FQNEAQ in the germline V gene (reference sequence). The CDR3 is CASSLDPIVQAFF. CDR3 in DNA: TGTGCCAGCAGCTTAGACCCCATAGTCCAAGCTTTCTTT.

The chain employs TRBV6-5 and TRBJ2-1, with 11 bases identical to TRBD2. Germline V gene lookup returns CDR1 MNHEY and CDR2 SVGAGI. J gave up 8 bases and V 2 bases, and 20 bases lay outside the gene matches. The CDR3 contains 20 residues. The CDR3 DNA reads TGTGCCAGCAGTTACCCCCACATCCTAGCGGGGGGTTCCACAAGGGATGAGCAGTTCTTC. As protein: CASSYPHILAGGSTRDEQFF.

V usage is TRBV20-1 and J usage is TRBJ2-1; 8 bases map to TRBD2. With 6 bases clipped from V and 9 bases from J, the junction kept 16 bases outside the gene matches. In germline, CDR1 is DFQATT, CDR2 SNEGSKA (reference sequence). The CDR3 is 15 amino acids. CDR3 coding DNA: TGCAGTGCCCACGCCCGGGGGGGCGACTGGAGTGAGCAGTTCTTC. Amino acid sequence: CSAHARGGDWSEQFF.